The clone carrying this TCR beta chain has just one count. Sequencing was performed with immunoSEQ multiplex PCR; in TCRdb, only in-frame clones are kept and a portion is missing. The profile covers approximately 170,000 clones, with more than 80% appearing a single time and 3% taken by the ten largest. This sample was included in a study of cytomegalovirus exposure and HLA in healthy donors. CDR1 is SNHLY and CDR2 is FYNNEI in the germline V gene. V lost 6 bases to trimming and J lost 4 bases; unmatched junction nucleotides: 6. The CDR3 length is 13 residues. Material for sequencing was PBMCs. The source is a woman between 18 and 29 years old in good health and CMV-seropositive. The chain couples TRBV2 to TRBJ2-7; TRBD1 aligns across 7 bases. CDR3: CASRSGQVYEQYF. The DNA for the CDR3 is TGTGCCAGCAGGTCCGGACAGGTTTACGAGCAGTACTTC.